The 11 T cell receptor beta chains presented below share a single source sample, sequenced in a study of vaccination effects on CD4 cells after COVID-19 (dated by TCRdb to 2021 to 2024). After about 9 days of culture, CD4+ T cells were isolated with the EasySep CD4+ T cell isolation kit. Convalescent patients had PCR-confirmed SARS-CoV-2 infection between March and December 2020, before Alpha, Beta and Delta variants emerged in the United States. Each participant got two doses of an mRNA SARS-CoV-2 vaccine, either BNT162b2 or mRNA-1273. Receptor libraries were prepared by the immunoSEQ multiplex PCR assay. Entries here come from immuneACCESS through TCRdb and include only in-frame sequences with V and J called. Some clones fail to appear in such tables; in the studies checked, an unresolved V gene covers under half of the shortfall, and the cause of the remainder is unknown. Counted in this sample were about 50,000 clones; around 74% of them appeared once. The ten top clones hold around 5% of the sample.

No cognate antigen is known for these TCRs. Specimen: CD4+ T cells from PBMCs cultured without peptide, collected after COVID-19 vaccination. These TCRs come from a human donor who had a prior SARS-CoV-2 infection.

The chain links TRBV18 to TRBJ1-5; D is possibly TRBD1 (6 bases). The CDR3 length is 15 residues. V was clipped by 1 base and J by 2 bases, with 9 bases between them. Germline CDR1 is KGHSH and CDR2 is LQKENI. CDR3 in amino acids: CASSPQGVGNQPQHF. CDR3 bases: TGTGCCAGCTCACCACAGGGGGTCGGCAATCAGCCCCAGCATTTT.

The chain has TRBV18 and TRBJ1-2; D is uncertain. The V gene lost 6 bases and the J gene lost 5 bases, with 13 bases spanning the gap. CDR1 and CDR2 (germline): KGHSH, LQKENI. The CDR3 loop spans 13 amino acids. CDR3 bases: TGTGCCAGCTCCGGCTTTACCCAATATGGCTACACCTTC. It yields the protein CASSGFTQYGYTF.

CDR3 sequence (DNA): TGTGCCAGCAGCTATAGCGGGTCTAGCACAGATACGCAGTATTTT. Translated: CASSYSGSSTDTQYF. The chain recombines TRBV9 with TRBJ2-3, with TRBD2 identical over 7 bases. CDR1 is SGDLS, CDR2 YYNGEE, per germline. The CDR3 spans 15 residues. The ends lost 4 bases at V and 0 bases at J; junction bases unmatched: 5.

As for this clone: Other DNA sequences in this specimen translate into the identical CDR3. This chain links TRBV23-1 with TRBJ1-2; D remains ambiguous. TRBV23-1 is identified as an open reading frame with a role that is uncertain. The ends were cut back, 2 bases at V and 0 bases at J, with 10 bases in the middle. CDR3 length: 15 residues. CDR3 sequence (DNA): TGCGCCAGCAGTCAACGAGGAAAAGCTAACTATGGCTACACCTTC. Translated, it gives CASSQRGKANYGYTF.

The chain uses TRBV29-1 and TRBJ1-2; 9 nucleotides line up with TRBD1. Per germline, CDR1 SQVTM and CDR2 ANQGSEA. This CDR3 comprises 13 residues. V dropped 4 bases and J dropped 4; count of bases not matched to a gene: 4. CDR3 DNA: TGCAGCGTTGTACAGGGGGCTTTCTATGGCTACACCTTC. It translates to CSVVQGAFYGYTF.

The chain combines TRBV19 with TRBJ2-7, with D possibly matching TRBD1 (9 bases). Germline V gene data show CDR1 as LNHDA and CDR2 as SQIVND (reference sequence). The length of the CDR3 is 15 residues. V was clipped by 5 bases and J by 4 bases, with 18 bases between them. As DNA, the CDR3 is TGTGCCAGTAGTCTTAGCGGGGACAGGGTATACGAGCAGTACTTC. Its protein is CASSLSGDRVYEQYF. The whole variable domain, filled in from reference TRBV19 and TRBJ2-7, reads DGGITQSPKYLFRKEGQNVTLSCEQNLNHDAMYWYRQDPGQGLRLIYYSQIVNDFQKGDIAEGYSVSREKKESFPLTVTSAQKNPTAFYLCASSLSGDRVYEQYFGPGTRLTVT.

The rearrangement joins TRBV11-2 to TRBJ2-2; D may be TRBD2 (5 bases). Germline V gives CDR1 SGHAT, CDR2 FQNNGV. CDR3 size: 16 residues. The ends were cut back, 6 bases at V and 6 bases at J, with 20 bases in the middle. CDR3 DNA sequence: TGTGCCAGCAGTCTAACACTAGGTTCAGAGCCCGGGGAGCTGTTTTTT. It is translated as CASSLTLGSEPGELFF.

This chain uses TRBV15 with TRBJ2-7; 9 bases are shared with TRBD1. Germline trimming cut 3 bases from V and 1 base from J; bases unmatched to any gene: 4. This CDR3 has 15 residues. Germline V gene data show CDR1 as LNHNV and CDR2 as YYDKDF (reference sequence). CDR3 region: CATSRRDRVSYEQYF. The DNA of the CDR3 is TGTGCCACCAGCAGGAGGGACAGGGTTTCCTACGAGCAGTACTTC.

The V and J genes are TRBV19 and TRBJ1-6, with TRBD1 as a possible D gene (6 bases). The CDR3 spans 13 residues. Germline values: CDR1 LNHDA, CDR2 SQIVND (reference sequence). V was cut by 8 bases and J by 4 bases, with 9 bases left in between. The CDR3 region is CASQGTYNSPLHF. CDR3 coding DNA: TGTGCCAGTCAGGGGACTTATAATTCACCCCTCCACTTT.

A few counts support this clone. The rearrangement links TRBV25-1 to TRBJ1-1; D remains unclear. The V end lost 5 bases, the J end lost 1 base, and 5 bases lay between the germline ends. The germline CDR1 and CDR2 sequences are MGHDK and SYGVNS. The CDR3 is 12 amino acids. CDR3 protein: CASSPGNTEAFF. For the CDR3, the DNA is TGTGCCAGCAGTCCCGGGAACACTGAAGCTTTCTTT.

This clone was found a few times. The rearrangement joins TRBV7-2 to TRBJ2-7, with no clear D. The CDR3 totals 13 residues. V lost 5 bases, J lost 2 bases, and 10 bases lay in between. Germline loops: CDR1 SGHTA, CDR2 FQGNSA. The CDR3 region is CASSVGWTYEQYF. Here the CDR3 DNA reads TGTGCCAGCAGCGTGGGTTGGACCTACGAGCAGTACTTC.